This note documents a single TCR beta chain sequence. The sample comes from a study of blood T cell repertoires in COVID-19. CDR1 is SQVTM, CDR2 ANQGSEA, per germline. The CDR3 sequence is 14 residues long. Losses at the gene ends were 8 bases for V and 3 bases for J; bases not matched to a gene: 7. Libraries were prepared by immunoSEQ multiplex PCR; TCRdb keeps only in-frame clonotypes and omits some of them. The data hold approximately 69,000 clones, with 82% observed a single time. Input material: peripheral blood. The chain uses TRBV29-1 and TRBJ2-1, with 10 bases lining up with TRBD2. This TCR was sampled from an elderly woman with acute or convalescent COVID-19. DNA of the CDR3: TGCAGCTATCTACAGCGGGAGGGCTACAATGAGCAGTTCTTC. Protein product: CSYLQREGYNEQFF.